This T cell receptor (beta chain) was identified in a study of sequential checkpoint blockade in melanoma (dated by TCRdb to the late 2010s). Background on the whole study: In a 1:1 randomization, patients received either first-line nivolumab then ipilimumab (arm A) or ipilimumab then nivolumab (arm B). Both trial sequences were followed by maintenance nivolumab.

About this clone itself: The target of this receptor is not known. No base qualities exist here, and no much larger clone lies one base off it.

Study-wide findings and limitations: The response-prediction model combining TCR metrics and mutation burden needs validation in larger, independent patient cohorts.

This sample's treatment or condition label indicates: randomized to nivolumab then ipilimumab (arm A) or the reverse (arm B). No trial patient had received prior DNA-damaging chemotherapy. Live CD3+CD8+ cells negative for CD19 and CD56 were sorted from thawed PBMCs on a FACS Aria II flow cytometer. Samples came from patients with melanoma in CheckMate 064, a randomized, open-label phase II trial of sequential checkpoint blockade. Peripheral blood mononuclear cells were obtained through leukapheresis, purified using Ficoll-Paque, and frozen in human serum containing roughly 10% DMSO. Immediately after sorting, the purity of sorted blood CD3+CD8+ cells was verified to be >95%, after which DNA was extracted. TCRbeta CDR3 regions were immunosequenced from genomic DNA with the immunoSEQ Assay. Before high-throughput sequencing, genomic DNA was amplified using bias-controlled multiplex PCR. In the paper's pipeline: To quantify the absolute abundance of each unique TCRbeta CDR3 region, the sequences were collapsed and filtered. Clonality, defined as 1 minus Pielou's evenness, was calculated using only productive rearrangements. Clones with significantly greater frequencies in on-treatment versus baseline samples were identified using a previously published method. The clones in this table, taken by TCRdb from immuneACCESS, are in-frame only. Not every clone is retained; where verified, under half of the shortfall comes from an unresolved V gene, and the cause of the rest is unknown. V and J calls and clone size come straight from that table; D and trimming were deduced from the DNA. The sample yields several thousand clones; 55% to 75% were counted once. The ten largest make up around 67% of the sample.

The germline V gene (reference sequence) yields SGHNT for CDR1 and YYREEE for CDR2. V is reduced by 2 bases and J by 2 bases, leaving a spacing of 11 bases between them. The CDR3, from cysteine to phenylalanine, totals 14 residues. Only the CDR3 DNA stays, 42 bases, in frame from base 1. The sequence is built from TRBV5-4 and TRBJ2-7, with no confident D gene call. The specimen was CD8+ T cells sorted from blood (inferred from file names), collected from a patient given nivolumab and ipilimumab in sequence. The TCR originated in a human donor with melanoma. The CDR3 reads CASSFLTSPYEQYF. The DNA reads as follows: TGTGCCAGCAGCTTTTTGACTTCTCCCTACGAGCAGTACTTC.